This T cell receptor beta chain was captured by sequencing in a study of cytomegalovirus exposure and HLA in healthy donors. Germline values: CDR1 SGHTA, CDR2 FQGTGA. The V segment lost 0 bases and the J segment 4 bases; nucleotides outside the gene matches: 6. This CDR3 contains 17 residues. Both 60 Vbeta primers and 13 Jbeta primers went into the PCR. Libraries were prepared by immunoSEQ multiplex PCR; TCRdb keeps only in-frame clonotypes and omits some of them. The profile shows about 210,000 clones, roughly 85% of them singletons. Source material: PBMCs. The TCR originated in a male donor in good health and CMV-seronegative. V gene TRBV7-3 combines with J gene TRBJ2-3, with TRBD1 matching 11 bases. In DNA, the CDR3 is TGTGCCAGCAGCTTAACTCTTGGGACAGGGGGGGCAGATACGCAGTATTTT. Protein sequence: CASSLTLGTGGADTQYF.